Listed below are T cell receptor beta chains from one sample, sequenced in a study of cytomegalovirus exposure and HLA in healthy donors. Data came from immunoSEQ multiplex PCR; TCRdb stores just in-frame clones and leaves some out. The profile shows some 61,000 clones, about 81% of them singletons. Sequenced input: PBMCs. The receptors were sampled from a human donor in good health. Each CDR3 is given with its conserved first and last residue. The order of the fields is J gene, D gene, V gene, CDR3 protein. D genes are given only for firm matches.

>TRBJ1-1|TRBD1|TRBV9
CASSVGQGNTEAFF
>TRBJ1-4|TRBD1|TRBV4-1
CASSQLGTEIRTNEKLFF
>TRBJ2-3|TRBD2|TRBV30
CARGIGGARDTQYF
>TRBJ1-1|TRBD1|TRBV19
CATGTGGETEAFF
>TRBJ2-7|.|TRBV5-1
CASSLAILQAEQYF
>TRBJ1-2|.|TRBV7-6
CASSPSRDYGYTF
>TRBJ2-5|.|TRBV11-1
CMGEAGETQYF
>TRBJ2-5|TRBD2|TRBV28
CASSLSSGGAAEQYF
>TRBJ1-2|TRBD1|TRBV27
CASSFRQGSYGYTF
>TRBJ1-4|.|TRBV7-9
CASTRGGGTNEKLFF
>TRBJ1-5|.|TRBV7-6
CASSNGLRGNQPQHF
>TRBJ2-1|TRBD1|TRBV11-3
CASSLRTGTYNEQFF
>TRBJ2-3|TRBD2|TRBV5-1
CASSPGGGRWPDTQYF
>TRBJ1-1|.|TRBV5-1
CASSPPGGNTEAFF
>TRBJ2-3|TRBD1|TRBV28
CASNLQGAKLDTQYF
>TRBJ2-1|TRBD2|TRBV6-1
CASLAAGGYNEQFF
>TRBJ1-6|.|TRBV6-4
CASSVEQGRSPLHF